A selection of T cell receptor beta chains follows, all from one sample in a study of cytomegalovirus exposure and HLA in healthy donors. The data were produced by immunoSEQ multiplex PCR, yet TCRdb's version contains in-frame clones alone and is incomplete. The table records 110,000 to 150,000 clones, around 75% of them present only once. Sequenced input: PBMCs. The receptors shown here come from a man in his thirties or forties in good health and CMV-seronegative. CDR3s include the opening cysteine and the closing phenylalanine or tryptophan. The D gene is left open where the match is weak. For some rows the clone size is stated as once, few or many, or as a class when expanded; others skip it.

D gene	CDR3 length	V gene	J gene	clone size	CDR3 DNA	CDR3 protein
-	16	TRBV6-6	TRBJ1-5	-	TGTGCCAGCAGTTACTCGAATGGGGGGGGCAATCAGCCCCAGCATTTT	CASSYSNGGGNQPQHF
-	14	TRBV2	TRBJ2-7	-	TGTGCCAGCAGTTCGGGACTTCCCTCAGGGGAGCAGTACTTC	CASSSGLPSGEQYF
-	16	TRBV2	TRBJ1-1	many	TGTGCCAGCAGTGAAACTCAGGGAGGCATGAACACTGAAGCTTTCTTT	CASSETQGGMNTEAFF
-	14	TRBV29-1	TRBJ2-2	-	TGCAACATCAGGACAGCCAGGAACACCGGGGAGCTGTTTTTT	CNIRTARNTGELFF
TRBD1	15	TRBV4-1	TRBJ1-6	-	TGCGCCAGCAGCCAAGAGGACAGGGATAATTCACCCCTCCACTTT	CASSQEDRDNSPLHF
TRBD1	15	TRBV6-5	TRBJ2-7	-	TGTGCCAGCAGTTACCGAATCGACAGGGGATTGTTGTTGTACTTC	CASSYRIDRGLLLYF
-	12	TRBV5-5	TRBJ2-7	-	TGTGCCAGCAGCTACAGCGGCTACGAGCAGTACTTC	CASSYSGYEQYF
TRBD2	18	TRBV6-1	TRBJ2-6	-	TGTGCCAGCAGTGATCAACTAGCGGGAGTTCTCGGGGCCAACGTCCTGACTTTC	CASSDQLAGVLGANVLTF
-	14	TRBV9	TRBJ1-2	-	TGTGCCAGCAGGTCTCAGGGGTACAACTATGGCTACACCTTC	CASRSQGYNYGYTF
-	15	TRBV7-2	TRBJ1-6	-	TGTGCCAGCAGCCCGAGGTCGGACAGTAATTCACCCCTCCACTTT	CASSPRSDSNSPLHF
-	16	TRBV21-1	TRBJ2-7	-	TGTGCCAGCAGCAAATCCTGGGTGACAGGGGGATACGAGCAGTACTTC	CASSKSWVTGGYEQYF
-	12	TRBV7-9	TRBJ2-1	-	TGTGCCAGCAGCTTTAGAGTTAATGAGCAGTTCTTC	CASSFRVNEQFF
-	12	TRBV5-4	TRBJ2-7	-	TGTGCCAGCAGCTTGACAGGGTACGAGCAGTACTTC	CASSLTGYEQYF
-	14	TRBV28	TRBJ2-5	-	TGTGCCAGCAGTCTACCCGGGAGCCAAGAGACCCAGTACTTC	CASSLPGSQETQYF
-	14	TRBV7-2	TRBJ2-2	-	TGTGCCAGCAGCTTAGGTGCAGGGGCCGGGGAGCTGTTTTTT	CASSLGAGAGELFF
-	15	TRBV4-1	TRBJ2-7	-	TGCGCCAGCAGCCGCCTTGCGGGGCAGAGCTACGAGCAGTACTTC	CASSRLAGQSYEQYF
-	14	TRBV27	TRBJ2-5	-	TGTGCCAGCAGTTTATCGGAACTAGAGGAGACCCAGTACTTC	CASSLSELEETQYF
-	17	TRBV4-1	TRBJ2-2	few	TGCGCCAGCAGCCAAGGCTTAAGACTGGGTAACACCGGGGAGCTGTTTTTT	CASSQGLRLGNTGELFF
-	15	TRBV5-1	TRBJ2-3	-	TGCGCCAGCAGCTTGGTAGCGGCGCGAACAGATACGCAGTATTTT	CASSLVAARTDTQYF
TRBD1	16	TRBV28	TRBJ2-1	-	TGTGCCAGCAGTCAACAGGGGGCGCGGGGCCTGGATGAGCAGTTCTTC	CASSQQGARGLDEQFF
-	14	TRBV6-1	TRBJ2-7	-	TGTGCCAGCAGTGAAATAGACTACTCCTACGAGCAGTACTTC	CASSEIDYSYEQYF
-	14	TRBV7-9	TRBJ1-1	-	TGTGCCAGCAGCAATCAGGGAATGAACACTGAAGCTTTCTTT	CASSNQGMNTEAFF
TRBD1	16	TRBV6-1	TRBJ2-7	-	TGTGCCAGCAGTGGGGCCTGGGGACAGGGTATGGGCGAGCAGTACTTC	CASSGAWGQGMGEQYF
-	15	TRBV4-1	TRBJ1-4	-	TGCGCCAGCAGCCAAGAAGCGGGGCTTAATGAAAAACTGTTTTTT	CASSQEAGLNEKLFF
TRBD2	15	TRBV5-1	TRBJ2-1	-	TGCGCCAGCAGCAATCTAGCGGGCTCCTACAATGAGCAGTTCTTC	CASSNLAGSYNEQFF
-	13	TRBV10-3	TRBJ1-1	-	TGTGCCATCAGTGGGGGCCTGAACACTGAAGCTTTCTTT	CAISGGLNTEAFF
-	15	TRBV9	TRBJ1-2	-	TGTGCCAGCAGCGCTCCTCAGGGTTGGAACTATGGCTACACCTTC	CASSAPQGWNYGYTF
-	13	TRBV27	TRBJ2-5	few	TGTGCCAGCGCCGGGATCTCGGGAGAGACCCAGTACTTC	CASAGISGETQYF
-	14	TRBV7-9	TRBJ2-3	-	TGTGCCAGCAGCTCGGACTACGACACAGATACGCAGTATTTT	CASSSDYDTDTQYF
-	15	TRBV4-1	TRBJ1-1	-	TGCGCCAGCAGCCCTATCACTGGGGGAGGTACTGAAGCTTTCTTT	CASSPITGGGTEAFF
-	12	TRBV28	TRBJ2-2	-	TGTGCCAGCAGTACTAACACCGGGGAGCTGTTTTTT	CASSTNTGELFF
-	15	TRBV7-6	TRBJ1-4	-	TGTGCCAGCAGCTTAGCGCCGGGGATAGATGAAAAACTGTTTTTT	CASSLAPGIDEKLFF
-	18	TRBV7-8	TRBJ1-3	-	TGTGCCAGCAGCTTAAACGGCGGCCTTACTTTCTCTGGAAACACCATATATTTT	CASSLNGGLTFSGNTIYF
TRBD1	15	TRBV5-1	TRBJ2-7	once	TGCGCCAGCAGCGCCTGGGACAGGGGGCGCCACGAGCAGTACTTC	CASSAWDRGRHEQYF
-	15	TRBV21-1	TRBJ2-3	-	TGTGCCAGCAGGGAAACGGGGGTAAGCACAGATACGCAGTATTTT	CASRETGVSTDTQYF
-	13	TRBV28	TRBJ2-7	-	TGTGCCAGCAGTTTGGGGGGGCTGGGCGAGCAGTACTTC	CASSLGGLGEQYF
-	15	TRBV15	TRBJ2-3	-	TGTGCCACCAGCAGAGATTCCACTAACACAGATACGCAGTATTTT	CATSRDSTNTDTQYF
TRBD1	13	TRBV7-6	TRBJ2-7	-	TGTGCCAGCAGCCCGGGACAGCCTGTCGAGCAGTACTTC	CASSPGQPVEQYF
TRBD2	14	TRBV19	TRBJ2-1	few	TGTGCCAGTAGGCCGGGACGGACTAGCGATGAGCAGTTCTTC	CASRPGRTSDEQFF
-	15	TRBV6-5	TRBJ1-3	few	TGTGCCAGCAGTCCCGACAGGAGCTCTGGAAACACCATATATTTT	CASSPDRSSGNTIYF
TRBD1	15	TRBV6-1	TRBJ1-5	few	TGTGCCAGCAGTGAACTCGACAGGGGAGGAAAGCCCCAGCATTTT	CASSELDRGGKPQHF
TRBD2	20	TRBV5-1	TRBJ2-7	-	TGCGCCAGCCGCGCGGGGGTGGAACCCCCTCATAGGGTCCGCCACTACGAGCAGTACTTC	CASRAGVEPPHRVRHYEQYF
TRBD2	16	TRBV28	TRBJ2-5	-	TGTGCCAGCTCTATTCTACGGGAGGGGTTTTTTAAAGCCCAGTACTTC	CASSILREGFFKAQYF
TRBD2	14	TRBV29-1	TRBJ2-7	-	TGCAGCGTGAGGGGACTAGCGGACGCCTACGAGCAGTACTTC	CSVRGLADAYEQYF
TRBD1	15	TRBV7-8	TRBJ1-4	-	TGTGCCAGCAGGGGACAGGGGGCAACTAATGAAAAACTGTTTTTT	CASRGQGATNEKLFF
TRBD1	14	TRBV6-1	TRBJ1-1	-	TGTGCCAGCAGTACCAGGGGGCGGTACACTGAAGCTTTCTTT	CASSTRGRYTEAFF
TRBD1	12	TRBV28	TRBJ1-2	-	TGTGCCAGCAGTCCACAGGGGTATGGCTACACCTTC	CASSPQGYGYTF
-	13	TRBV7-9	TRBJ2-7	-	TGTGCCAGCGGCAGTTGGGCCTCCTACGAGCAGTACTTC	CASGSWASYEQYF
-	11	TRBV20-1	TRBJ1-2	-	TGCAGCGCCGACACCATCTATGGCTACACCTTC	CSADTIYGYTF
TRBD2	17	TRBV27	TRBJ2-1	-	TGTGCCAGCAGTTCATCTCGCGTGAGTAGCGGGTACAATGAGCAGTTCTTC	CASSSSRVSSGYNEQFF
-	13	TRBV2	TRBJ2-7	few	TGTGCCACCACCCGGGACTTACGCTACGAGCAGTACTTC	CATTRDLRYEQYF
TRBD1	14	TRBV6-5	TRBJ1-4	-	TGTGCCAGCAGCCGCCCCGGGACAGAAGAAAAACTGTTTTTT	CASSRPGTEEKLFF
-	12	TRBV30	TRBJ2-7	-	TGTGCCTGGAGTTCTCCGGGCTACGAGCAGTACTTC	CAWSSPGYEQYF
-	15	TRBV10-3	TRBJ1-6	-	TGTGCCATCAGTGAGAGACAGGATGGAAATTCACCCCTCCACTTT	CAISERQDGNSPLHF
-	13	TRBV27	TRBJ2-7	-	TGTGCCAGCAGTTTAGAGGGATCCTACGAGCAGTACTTC	CASSLEGSYEQYF
TRBD1	13	TRBV5-6	TRBJ1-2	few	TGTGCCAGCAGCTTGGACAGGGGCTATGGCTACACCTTC	CASSLDRGYGYTF
-	13	TRBV28	TRBJ1-1	-	TGTGCCAGCAGGTTACAGGTAATAGGATCAGCTTTCTTT	CASRLQVIGSAFF
TRBD1	16	TRBV7-9	TRBJ2-3	-	TGTGCCAGCAGCTCCGAGTCAGGGGGTGGGACAGATACGCAGTATTTT	CASSSESGGGTDTQYF
TRBD2	15	TRBV28	TRBJ2-3	-	TGTGCCAGCAGTGAAGCGGGGGGGCAAGAAGATACGCAGTATTTT	CASSEAGGQEDTQYF
TRBD2	16	TRBV29-1	TRBJ2-2	-	TGCAGCGTATCGGGACTAGCGGGAGGGGATACCGGGGAGCTGTTTTTT	CSVSGLAGGDTGELFF